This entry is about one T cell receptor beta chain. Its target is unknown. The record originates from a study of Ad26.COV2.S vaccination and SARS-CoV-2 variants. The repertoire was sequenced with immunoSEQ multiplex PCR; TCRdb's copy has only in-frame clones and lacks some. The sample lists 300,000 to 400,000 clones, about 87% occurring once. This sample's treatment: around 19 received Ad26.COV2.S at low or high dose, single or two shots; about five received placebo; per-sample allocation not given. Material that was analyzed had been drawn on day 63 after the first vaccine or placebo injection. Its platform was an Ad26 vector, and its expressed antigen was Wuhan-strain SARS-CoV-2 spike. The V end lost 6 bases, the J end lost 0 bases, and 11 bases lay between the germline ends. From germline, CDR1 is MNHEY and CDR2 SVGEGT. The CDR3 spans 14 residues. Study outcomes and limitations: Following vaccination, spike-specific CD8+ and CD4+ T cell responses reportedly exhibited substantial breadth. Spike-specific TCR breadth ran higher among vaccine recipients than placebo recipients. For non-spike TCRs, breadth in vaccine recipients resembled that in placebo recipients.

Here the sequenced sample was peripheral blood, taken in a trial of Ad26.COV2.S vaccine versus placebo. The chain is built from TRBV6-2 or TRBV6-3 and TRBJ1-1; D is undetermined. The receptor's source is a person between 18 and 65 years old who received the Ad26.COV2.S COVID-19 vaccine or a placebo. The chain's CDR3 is CASSREGVNTEAFF. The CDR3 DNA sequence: TGTGCCAGCAGCCGAGAAGGAGTGAACACTGAAGCTTTCTTT.